The T cell receptor (beta chain) described here comes from a study of sequential checkpoint blockade in melanoma. General observations from the study: T-cell fraction and clonality followed PD-L1 and CD8+ counts, not mutational load.

The repertoire was sequenced with immunoSEQ multiplex PCR; TCRdb's copy has only in-frame clones and lacks some. The sample lists a few hundred clones; around 20% were seen once. The sample's treatment: randomized to nivolumab then ipilimumab (arm A) or the reverse (arm B). Trimming shortened V by 1 base and J by 1 base, and 11 bases separated the two germline ends. CDR1 SGHRS and CDR2 YFSETQ come from the germline V gene. The CDR3 length is 15 residues. Comment on this clone: Its antigen is as yet unknown.

The starting material was tumor tissue (inferred from file names), obtained from a patient given nivolumab and ipilimumab in sequence. The clonotype was recovered from a human donor with melanoma. The gene calls are TRBV5-1 and TRBJ1-1; no firm D call. The CDR3 here is CASSLQEQSNTEAFF. The CDR3 DNA reads TGCGCCAGCAGCTTGCAAGAACAATCGAACACTGAAGCTTTCTTT.